Below are 17 T cell receptor beta chains sequenced from a single sample in a study of cytomegalovirus exposure and HLA in healthy donors. The PCR used 60 Vbeta and 13 Jbeta primers. Profiling relied on immunoSEQ multiplex PCR, and the TCRdb table lists in-frame clones only, not all of them. The data hold some 110,000 clones, with about four fifths observed a single time. Sequences were obtained from PBMCs. These receptors were collected from a woman between 18 and 29 years old in good health and CMV-seropositive.

The rearrangement links TRBV6-1 to TRBJ2-6, with D possibly matching TRBD2 (5 bases). Between the trimmed V and J ends, which lost 1 base and 2 bases, there was a span of 15 bases. CDR1 MNHNS and CDR2 SASEGT come from the germline V gene. The CDR3 has 18 residues. The CDR3 sequence is CASSEGFGWRPGANVLTF. Written as DNA, the CDR3 is TGTGCCAGCAGTGAAGGGTTCGGTTGGAGGCCTGGGGCCAACGTCCTGACTTTC.

This clone was observed a few times. J is TRBJ2-7 and V is TRBV9; 9 positions agree with TRBD2. Germline V gene sequence: CDR1 SGDLS, CDR2 YYNGEE. The CDR3 is 15 residues long. J lost 2 bases, V lost 0 bases, and 3 bases had no gene match. The CDR3 sequence: CASSVESGGTYEQYF. In DNA, the CDR3 is TGTGCCAGCAGCGTAGAGAGCGGGGGGACCTACGAGCAGTACTTC.

CDR3 DNA: TGTGCCATCAGTCGTCCGGGACAGGAAGCTTTCTTT. It is translated as CAISRPGQEAFF. The V and J genes are TRBV10-3 and TRBJ1-1; 7 bases line up with TRBD1. The V gene's germline CDR1 is ENHRY and CDR2 SYGVKD. The CDR3 totals 12 residues. After removal of 5 bases from V and 8 bases from J, the junction contained 5 bases not matched to a gene.

V usage is TRBV20-1 and J usage is TRBJ1-2; 7 positions agree with TRBD1. Germline V gene data show CDR1 as DFQATT and CDR2 as SNEGSKA (reference sequence). With V trimmed by 6 bases and J by 8 bases, 6 bases remained unmatched. This CDR3 is built from 11 residues. The CDR3 here is CSATGDDGYTF. The CDR3 region has the DNA TGCAGTGCCACAGGGGATGACGGCTACACCTTC.

The chain combines TRBV13 with TRBJ1-1; no clear D. The CDR3 consists of 17 residues. The V and J ends lost 2 bases and 0 bases respectively, with 16 bases between them. Germline V gives CDR1 PRHDT, CDR2 FYEKMQ (reference sequence). CDR3: CASSLKSPFYMNTEAFF. The CDR3 nucleotides read TGTGCCAGCAGCTTAAAGTCCCCGTTTTACATGAACACTGAAGCTTTCTTT. The complete variable domain, with remaining parts taken from reference TRBV13 and TRBJ1-1, reads AAGVIQSPRHLIKEKRETATLKCYPIPRHDTVYWYQQGPGQDPQFLISFYEKMQSDKGSIPDRFSAQQFSDYHSELNMSSLELGDSALYFCASSLKSPFYMNTEAFFGQGTRLTVV.

This clone was seen a single time. The rearrangement joins TRBV30 to TRBJ2-2, with no clear D. Germline assignment: CDR1 GTSNPN and CDR2 SVGIG (reference sequence). V dropped 5 bases and J dropped 0 bases, with 4 bases sitting between them. This CDR3 spans 12 amino acids. The CDR3 protein is CAWLANTGELFF. CDR3 sequence (DNA): TGTGCCTGGCTAGCGAACACCGGGGAGCTGTTTTTT.

CDR3 coding DNA: TGCGCCAGCAGCGACGGGACATACTACAATGAGCAGTTCTTC. This sequence encodes CASSDGTYYNEQFF. J is TRBJ2-1 and V is TRBV5-1, with D possibly TRBD1 on 6 matching bases. The V end was cut by 4 bases, the J end by 3 bases, with 11 bases between. In germline, CDR1 is SGHRS, CDR2 YFSETQ. This CDR3 comprises 14 residues.

The chain couples TRBV30 to TRBJ2-5; 11 bases match TRBD2. Per germline, CDR1 GTSNPN and CDR2 SVGIG (reference sequence). Trimming removed 4 bases from V and 3 bases from J; junction bases left unmatched: 7. This CDR3 spans 15 amino acids. DNA of the CDR3: TGTGCCTGGAACCGTAGCGGGAGGGGTAAAGAGACCCAGTACTTC. Its protein product is CAWNRSGRGKETQYF.

V usage is TRBV2 and J usage is TRBJ2-7; a weak D match, TRBD2 (5 bases). The CDR3 consists of 12 residues. Trimming removed 6 bases from V and 2 bases from J, with 8 bases in between. CDR1 SNHLY and CDR2 FYNNEI come from the germline V gene. The CDR3 DNA reads as TGTGCCAGCAGCGGACTTGCCTACGAGCAGTACTTC. It is translated as CASSGLAYEQYF.

This chain connects TRBV27 to TRBJ2-1; D is unclear. The germline V gene has CDR1 MNHEY and CDR2 SMNVEV (reference sequence). V was clipped by 2 bases and J by 5 bases, with 4 bases between them. CDR3 length equals 12 residues. CDR3 protein: CASSLGHNEQFF. CDR3 sequence (DNA): TGTGCCAGCAGTTTAGGGCACAATGAGCAGTTCTTC.

This rearrangement joins TRBV7-2 to TRBJ2-2; 12 bases align to TRBD2. The CDR3 contains 17 residues. The germline gives CDR1 SGHTA, CDR2 FQGNSA. V lost 4 bases to trimming and J lost 3 bases; unmatched junction nucleotides: 6. The CDR3 DNA sequence: TGTGCCAGCAGCTCTCGGACTAGCGGGATCGACACCGGGGAGCTGTTTTTT. Protein: CASSSRTSGIDTGELFF.

This rearrangement joins TRBV11-3 to TRBJ1-4; TRBD1 agrees at 9 bases. Germline trimming cut 5 bases from V and 8 bases from J; bases unmatched to any gene: 9. The CDR3 has 15 amino acids. Germline lookup yields CDR1 SGHNT and CDR2 YENEEA. The CDR3 sequence is CASSPPGQGAEKLFF. In DNA form, the CDR3 reads TGTGCCAGCAGCCCCCCGGGACAGGGTGCCGAAAAACTGTTTTTT.

The chain combines TRBV5-6 with TRBJ2-7, with D tentatively TRBD1 (5 bases). Trimming took off 1 base at V and 2 bases at J, with 10 bases between the two ends. This CDR3 has 14 amino acids. Germline CDR1 reads SGHDT; CDR2 reads YYEEEE. DNA for the CDR3: TGTGCCAGCAGCTTGCTAGACAGAGCCTACGAGCAGTACTTC. Its protein product is CASSLLDRAYEQYF.

This clone was seen a handful of times. The chain joins TRBV5-6 to TRBJ1-1, with 7 bases matching TRBD1. V was clipped by 2 bases and J by 5 bases; unmatched bases: 3. Germline V gives CDR1 SGHDT, CDR2 YYEEEE. The CDR3 has 13 amino acids. CDR3 coding DNA: TGTGCCAGCAGCTTCACACAGGGGACTGAAGCTTTCTTT. As protein: CASSFTQGTEAFF.

The chain links TRBV10-3 to TRBJ1-4; D unresolved. Trimming left V 3 bases short and J 3 bases short, with 11 bases between. Per the germline V gene, CDR1 is ENHRY and CDR2 is SYGVKD. The CDR3 is made up of 15 amino acids. The CDR3 loop reads CAISDRQQPNEKLFF. CDR3 nucleotide sequence: TGTGCCATCAGTGATCGGCAACAGCCTAATGAAAAACTGTTTTTT.

This clone is a singleton in its sample. This chain joins TRBV7-2 and TRBJ2-7, with 11 bases fitting TRBD2. Germline V gene data show CDR1 as SGHTA and CDR2 as FQGNSA. The CDR3 has 16 amino acids. V shed 0 bases and J 3 bases; nucleotides not matched to a gene: 4. The CDR3 bases are TGTGCCAGCAGCTTAGCGTCTAGCGGGAGGCTCTACGAGCAGTACTTC. This translates into CASSLASSGRLYEQYF.

The V and J genes are TRBV19 and TRBJ2-5, with TRBD1 matching 7 bases. The J call may not be correct, given that the DNA end is closer to TRBJ2-7. Germline V gene lookup returns CDR1 LNHDA and CDR2 SQIVND (reference sequence). The CDR3 is 15 residues long. This CDR3 is CASSRYRDRSYEQYF. The CDR3 DNA reads TGTGCCAGTAGTCGCTACCGGGACAGATCCTACGAGCAGTACTTC.